The 26 T cell receptor beta chains given below trace back to one sample, sequenced in a study of regulatory T cells in long-lasting Graves disease. As for time point: newly diagnosed GD, antithyroid drugs for less than 3 months. RNA extracted from PBMCs served as the sequencing template. Investigators prepared the TCR beta libraries by applying iRepertoire HTBI primers and Arm-PCR of CDR3 regions. TCRdb re-called the multiplex PCR reads with MiXCR, one entry per CDR3 protein. The sample yields hundreds of thousands of distinct CDR3 sequences, roughly a sixth seen once. These data were also filed under a second study, of T cells in Graves' hyperthyroidism and ophthalmopathy.

The sample was peripheral blood mononuclear cells (PBMCs), taken at new diagnosis, from a patient treated with antithyroid drugs. These receptors originate from a man aged 35 to 55 with Graves disease.

This clonotype was observed at least ten times. The genes are TRBV6-2 or TRBV6-3 and TRBJ2-7; D tentatively reads TRBD1 or TRBD2 (5 bases each). V was cut by 4 bases and J by 4 bases, with 14 bases left in between. The CDR3 consists of 14 residues. Germline V gene sequence: CDR1 MNHEY, CDR2 SVGEGT. CDR3 sequence reads: CASSSPGSRYEQYF. The CDR3, as DNA: TGTGCCAGCAGTTCCCCAGGGAGTAGGTACGAGCAGTACTTC.

This clonotype was counted ten times or more. This rearrangement joins TRBV6-1 to TRBJ1-1; possible D gene TRBD1, 6 bases. The germline V gene has CDR1 MNHNS and CDR2 SASEGT. This CDR3 is built from 15 residues. The germline V and J ends were trimmed by 1 base and 5 bases, with 14 bases remaining between them. CDR3 in DNA: TGTGCCAGCAGTGAAGATATCCGGAGGGGGACTGAAGCTTTCTTT. The encoded protein is CASSEDIRRGTEAFF.

This clonotype was seen at least ten times. The chain has TRBV20-1 and TRBJ1-2; 9 bases agree with TRBD1. J gave up 5 bases and V 3 bases, and 10 bases lay outside the gene matches. The germline CDR1 and CDR2 sequences are DFQATT and SNEGSKA (reference sequence). The CDR3 runs 15 residues. The CDR3: CSARRTGAKVYGYTF. In nucleotides, the CDR3 is TGCAGTGCTAGGCGGACAGGGGCGAAGGTGTATGGCTACACCTTC.

This clonotype was seen repeatedly, ten times or more. V usage is TRBV30 and J usage is TRBJ1-1; D is possibly TRBD1 (5 bases). Per germline, CDR1 GTSNPN and CDR2 SVGIG (reference sequence). Deletions cut 2 bases from V and 2 bases from J, with 12 bases between. The length of the CDR3 is 14 residues. The CDR3 is CAWSRRGGNTEAFF. CDR3 in DNA: TGTGCCTGGAGTAGGCGGGGGGGAAACACTGAAGCTTTCTTT. Drawing the rest from reference TRBV30 and TRBJ1-1, the complete variable domain is SQTIHQWPATLVQPVGSPLSLECTVEGTSNPNLYWYRQAAGRGLQLLFYSVGIGQISSEVPQNLSASRPQDRQFILSSKKLLLSDSGFYLCAWSRRGGNTEAFFGQGTRLTVV.

This clonotype was counted only a few times. V usage is TRBV6-1 and J usage is TRBJ2-7; TRBD1 or TRBD2 may be the D gene (5 bases each). The CDR3 is 12 residues long. Germline values: CDR1 MNHNS, CDR2 SASEGT. V gave up 7 bases and J gave up 3 bases, with 10 bases separating them. Written as DNA, the CDR3 is TGTGCCAGCAAGGACACTAGCTACGAGCAGTACTTC. It specifies CASKDTSYEQYF.

The sample holds many counts of this clonotype. The chain has TRBV6-2 or TRBV6-3 and TRBJ2-1, with D perhaps assigned TRBD1 or TRBD2 (6 bases each). CDR1 and CDR2 (germline): MNHEY, SVGEGT. CDR3 length: 14 residues. V was cut by 5 bases and J by 8 bases, with 16 bases left in between. The CDR3 region has the DNA TGTGCCAGCAGTCCCCCGGGGGCGCAGGATGAGCAGTTCTTC. It specifies CASSPPGAQDEQFF.

For the CDR3, the DNA is TGCGCCAGCAGGCGTGGACAGGGGCCCCCCTACGAGCAGTACTTC. Its translation: CASRRGQGPPYEQYF. V usage is TRBV5-1 and J usage is TRBJ2-7; TRBD1 agrees at 9 bases. CDR1 SGHRS and CDR2 YFSETQ come from the germline V gene. The CDR3 runs 15 residues. The ends lost 5 bases at V and 2 bases at J; junction bases unmatched: 8.

The chain carries TRBV4-2 and TRBJ2-7, with 7 nucleotides matching TRBD2. V gave up 1 base and J gave up 0 bases; unmatched junction bases: 3. The length of the CDR3 is 15 residues. Per the germline V gene, CDR1 is LGHNA and CDR2 is YNFKEQ. In nucleotides, the CDR3 is TGTGCCAGCAGCCAAGTGGGGGGGGACTCCTACGAGCAGTACTTC. It translates to CASSQVGGDSYEQYF.

This clonotype was detected a few times. This may be a read error: a much more frequent sequence differs by one nucleotide. The genes are TRBV2 and TRBJ1-1; 8 bases are shared with TRBD1. The V segment lost 6 bases and the J segment 4 bases; nucleotides outside the gene matches: 10. The CDR3 extends over 15 amino acids. Germline V lookup: CDR1 SNHLY, CDR2 FYNNEI. In DNA, the CDR3 is TGTGCCAGCAGCTTACCGGGACAGGAGAGCACTGAAGCTTTCTTT. It encodes CASSLPGQESTEAFF.

In regard to this clonotype: This sequence may be a read error, since a much larger clone differs from it by one base. The J gene is TRBJ1-1, the V gene TRBV7-2; the D is unclear. V lost 5 bases, J lost 4 bases, and 14 bases lay in between. The CDR3 is 14 amino acids. Germline assignment: CDR1 SGHTA and CDR2 FQGNSA. This chain's CDR3 is CASSTRRRVTEAFF. The CDR3 DNA is TGTGCCAGCAGCACTCGACGGAGGGTCACTGAAGCTTTCTTT.

This clonotype was detected many times. The chain combines TRBV28 with TRBJ2-5, with D uncertain. The V gene lost 2 bases and the J gene lost 10 bases, with 14 bases spanning the gap. The germline gives CDR1 MDHEN, CDR2 SYDVKM. The CDR3 has 13 amino acids. This CDR3 is CASSLPQHIGQYF. In DNA, the CDR3 is TGTGCCAGCAGTTTACCACAACACATAGGCCAGTACTTC. Full variable domain (rest looked up from reference TRBV28 and TRBJ2-5): DVKVTQSSRYLVKRTGEKVFLECVQDMDHENMFWYRQDPGLGLRLIYFSYDVKMKEKGDIPEGYSVSREKKERFSLILESASTNQTSMYLCASSLPQHIGQYFGPGTRLLVL.

This rearrangement joins TRBV20-1 to TRBJ1-1; no clear D gene. V shed 6 bases and J shed 11 bases, with 19 bases lying between them. Germline assignment: CDR1 DFQATT and CDR2 SNEGSKA (reference sequence). The CDR3 sequence is 12 residues long. CDR3 sequence reads: CSAMGYFFGAFF. The CDR3 DNA sequence: TGCAGTGCCATGGGATATTTTTTCGGTGCTTTCTTT.

This clonotype has at least ten counts. The chain uses TRBV28 and TRBJ1-4, with 7 bases that match TRBD1. Per the germline V gene, CDR1 is MDHEN and CDR2 is SYDVKM. V lost 6 bases and J lost 8; bases outside the gene matches: 6. The length of the CDR3 is 13 residues. This CDR3 is CASRRGLGEKLFF. The CDR3 DNA reads TGTGCCAGCAGAAGGGGGCTCGGAGAAAAACTGTTTTTT.

This clonotype was seen ten or more times. This chain joins TRBV28 and TRBJ2-7; 7 bases match TRBD1. After removal of 6 bases from V and 3 bases from J, the junction contained 14 bases not matched to a gene. Germline-derived CDR1 and CDR2 are MDHEN and SYDVKM. The CDR3 length is 16 residues. The CDR3 loop is CASSLQTGLSFYEQYF. CDR3 nucleotides: TGTGCCAGCAGCCTACAGACAGGGCTGAGCTTCTACGAGCAGTACTTC.

In this sample, this clonotype turned up a few times. A single base separates this from a much larger clone, so it may be a read error. CDR3 sequence reads: CASSRQGGDTEAFF. CDR3 coding DNA: TGTGCCAGCAGCCGACAGGGGGGGGACACTGAAGCTTTCTTT. The rearrangement uses TRBV12-3 or TRBV12-4 and TRBJ1-1, with 9 bases identical to TRBD1. The V gene end was trimmed by 6 bases and the J gene end by 3 bases; junction bases not matched to a gene: 5. The CDR3 has 14 residues.

At least ten counts were recorded for this clonotype. This sequence joins TRBV7-9 and TRBJ2-3; D gene unclear. Trimming shortened V by 1 base and J by 2 bases, and 7 bases separated the two germline ends. The CDR3 length is 14 residues. Germline V gives CDR1 SEHNR, CDR2 FQNEAQ (reference sequence). The CDR3 bases are TGTGCCAGCAGCTTAGTTGCAGCCACAGATACGCAGTATTTT. Encoded protein: CASSLVAATDTQYF. Variable domain in full (rest from reference TRBV7-9 and TRBJ2-3): DTGVSQNPRHKITKRGQNVTFRCDPISEHNRLYWYRQTLGQGPEFLTYFQNEAQLEKSRLLSDRFSAERPKGSFSTLEIQRTEQGDSAMYLCASSLVAATDTQYFGPGTRLTVL.

Concerning this clonotype itself: A far larger clone lies a single base away; this is likely a read error. The rearrangement uses TRBV27 and TRBJ2-7; TRBD2 matches at 12 bases. Germline values: CDR1 MNHEY, CDR2 SMNVEV (reference sequence). The CDR3 loop spans 14 amino acids. The ends lost 7 bases at V and 5 bases at J; junction bases unmatched: 6. The CDR3 here is CASKRLAGDNEQYF. The CDR3 DNA follows: TGTGCCAGCAAACGACTAGCGGGGGACAACGAGCAGTACTTC.

This clonotype came up a few times. The chain couples TRBV9 to TRBJ1-3; tentative D call: TRBD1 (6 bases). Per germline, CDR1 SGDLS and CDR2 YYNGEE. CDR3 length: 15 amino acids. V dropped 1 base and J dropped 1 base, with 9 bases sitting between them. The CDR3 sequence: CASSVQGISGNTIYF. As DNA, the CDR3 is TGTGCCAGCAGCGTACAGGGGATTTCTGGAAACACCATATATTTT.

The chain employs TRBV7-2 and TRBJ1-1; no reliable D call. Looked up from germline, CDR1 is SGHTA and CDR2 is FQGNSA. The V end was cut by 5 bases, the J end by 3 bases, with 13 bases between. CDR3 length: 14 residues. The chain's CDR3 is CASSHRIRHTEAFF. For the CDR3, the DNA is TGTGCCAGCAGCCATAGAATAAGGCACACTGAAGCTTTCTTT.

This clonotype has ten or more counts. This chain uses TRBV7-9 with TRBJ1-5; the D gene is possibly TRBD1 (6 bases). Trimming shortened V by 2 bases and J by 3 bases, and 11 bases separated the two germline ends. The CDR3 has 15 residues. Germline assignment: CDR1 SEHNR and CDR2 FQNEAQ (reference sequence). CDR3 DNA sequence: TGTGCCAGCAGCTTACCAGGGGACAACAATCAGCCCCAGCATTTT. Encoded protein: CASSLPGDNNQPQHF.

This clonotype was picked up many times. The J gene is TRBJ2-3, the V gene TRBV7-6; D may be TRBD2 (5 bases). CDR3 length: 13 amino acids. V lost 4 bases and J 6 bases, leaving 11 bases between the germline ends. Looked up from germline, CDR1 is SGHVS and CDR2 is FNYEAQ. In DNA form, the CDR3 reads TGTGCCAGCAGCTCGGAGGTCGGGGATACGCAGTATTTT. It encodes CASSSEVGDTQYF.

This clonotype was found many times. V and J are TRBV27 and TRBJ1-5, with unresolved D. Germline lookup yields CDR1 MNHEY and CDR2 SMNVEV (reference sequence). The CDR3 sequence is 15 residues long. V was trimmed by 3 bases and J by 0 bases, leaving 9 bases between them. The CDR3 spells CASSLSVYSNQPQHF. DNA of the CDR3: TGTGCCAGCAGTTTGTCTGTTTATAGCAATCAGCCCCAGCATTTT.

The V and J genes are TRBV6-2 or TRBV6-3 and TRBJ2-7, with D tentatively TRBD2 (6 bases). The CDR3 has 12 amino acids. V was clipped by 4 bases and J by 5 bases, with 9 bases between them. Germline CDR1 reads MNHEY; CDR2 reads SVGEGT. The CDR3 coding sequence is TGTGCCAGCAGTTTTGGAGGGAACGAGCAGTACTTC. Translation gives CASSFGGNEQYF.

Remarks on this clonotype: It is likely a read error: a sequence one base away is far more abundant. The chain uses TRBV3-1 and TRBJ2-1; no firm D call. Trimming pared 3 bases from V and 10 bases from J, leaving 10 bases between. Per the germline V gene, CDR1 is LGHDT and CDR2 is YNNKEL (reference sequence). The CDR3 totals 12 residues. This CDR3 is CASSQAHYEQFF. CDR3 nucleotide sequence: TGTGCCAGCAGCCAGGCCCACTACGAGCAGTTCTTC.

This clonotype occurred many times. The gene calls are TRBV12-3 or TRBV12-4 and TRBJ2-7; a possible D gene is TRBD2 (6 bases). The CDR3 has 14 amino acids. The V end was cut by 3 bases, the J end by 3 bases, with 12 bases between. As DNA, the CDR3 is TGTGCCAGCAGTTTCTTCGCGGGGAGCTACGAGCAGTACTTC. This gives the protein CASSFFAGSYEQYF.

Comments on this clonotype: This likely traces to a read error, being one base from a far larger clone. The chain carries TRBV28 and TRBJ2-1; 11 bases are a match to TRBD1. The V gene end was trimmed by 6 bases and the J gene end by 10 bases; junction bases not matched to a gene: 8. Germline V gene lookup returns CDR1 MDHEN and CDR2 SYDVKM. The CDR3 spans 14 residues. CDR3 sequence (DNA): TGTGCCAGCAGGACTTGGACAGGGGGCTACGAGCAGTTCTTC. It yields the protein CASRTWTGGYEQFF.